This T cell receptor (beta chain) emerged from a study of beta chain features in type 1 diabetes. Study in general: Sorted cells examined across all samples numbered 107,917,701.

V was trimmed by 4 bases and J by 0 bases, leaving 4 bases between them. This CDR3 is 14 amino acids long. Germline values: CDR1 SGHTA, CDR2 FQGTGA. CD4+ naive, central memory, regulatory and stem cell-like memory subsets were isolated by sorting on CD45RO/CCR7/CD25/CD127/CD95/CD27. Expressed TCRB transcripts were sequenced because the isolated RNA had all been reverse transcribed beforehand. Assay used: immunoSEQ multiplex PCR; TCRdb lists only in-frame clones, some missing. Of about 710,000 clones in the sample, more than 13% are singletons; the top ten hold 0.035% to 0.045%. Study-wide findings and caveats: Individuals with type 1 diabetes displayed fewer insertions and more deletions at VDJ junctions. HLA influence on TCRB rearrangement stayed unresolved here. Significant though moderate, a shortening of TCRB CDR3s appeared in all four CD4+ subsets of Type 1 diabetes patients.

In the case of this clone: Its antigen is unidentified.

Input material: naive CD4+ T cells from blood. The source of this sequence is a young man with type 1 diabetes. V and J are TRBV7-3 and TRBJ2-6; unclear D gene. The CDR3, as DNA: TGTGCCAGCAGCTCCCACTCTGGGGCCAACGTCCTGACTTTC. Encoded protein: CASSSHSGANVLTF.